These 13 T cell receptor beta chains originate from one sample sequenced in a study of shared clonotypes between healthy human individuals. Some clones are missing from TCRdb's copy, which holds only in-frame ones; the method was immunoSEQ multiplex PCR. The top ten clones hold around 11% of a sample with about 490,000 clones, around four fifths of them seen once. Source material: PBMCs. These receptors originate from a woman aged 35 to 49 in good health. Some clones in this sample may be carry-over from other donors' samples.

The genes are TRBV19 and TRBJ2-3, with 13 bases identical to TRBD2. J was trimmed by 4 bases and V by 6 bases; bases with no gene match: 7. The germline CDR1 and CDR2 sequences are LNHDA and SQIVND (reference sequence). This CDR3 is 16 amino acids long. Here the CDR3 DNA reads TGTGCCAGTAGCTCCGGACTAGCGGGAGTGGCAGATACGCAGTATTTT. Encoded protein: CASSSGLAGVADTQYF.

In this sample, this clone turned up once. The chain is built from TRBV5-4 and TRBJ1-2; D is undetermined. Trimming took off 3 bases at V and 1 base at J, with 7 bases between the two ends. Germline V lookup: CDR1 SGHNT, CDR2 YYREEE (reference sequence). CDR3 length equals 13 residues. DNA for the CDR3: TGTGCCAGCAGCTCGTCAAATAACTATGGCTACACCTTC. It codes for CASSSSNNYGYTF.

The V and J genes are TRBV7-2 and TRBJ2-3; tentatively, D is TRBD1 (6 bases). The CDR3 sequence is 15 residues long. Per the germline V gene, CDR1 is SGHTA and CDR2 is FQGNSA. Trimming shortened V by 5 bases and J by 0 bases, and 12 bases separated the two germline ends. The CDR3 reads CASSPDRLSTDTQYF. The CDR3 bases are TGTGCCAGCAGCCCCGACAGGCTGAGCACAGATACGCAGTATTTT. The entire variable domain, with the rest obtained from reference TRBV7-2 and TRBJ2-3, is as follows: GAGVSQSPSNKVTEKGKDVELRCDPISGHTALYWYRQSLGQGLEFLIYFQGNSAPDKSGLPSDRFSAERTGGSVSTLTIQRTQQEDSAVYLCASSPDRLSTDTQYFGPGTRLTVL.

The V gene is TRBV2, the J gene TRBJ2-1; 10 nucleotides match TRBD1. The trim removed 3 bases at V and 7 bases at J, leaving 6 bases unmatched. The CDR3 extends over 15 amino acids. Germline V CDR1 and CDR2: SNHLY, FYNNEI. Here the CDR3 DNA reads TGTGCCAGCAGTGAGCTCGGGACAGGGGAGAATGAGCAGTTCTTC. As protein: CASSELGTGENEQFF.

The gene calls are TRBV5-1 and TRBJ2-1; D may be TRBD1 (7 bases). V was clipped by 4 bases and J by 0 bases, with 20 bases between them. Looked up from germline, CDR1 is SGHRS and CDR2 is YFSETQ. This CDR3 has 18 residues. CDR3 residues: CASSRQGGGPSSYNEQFF. The DNA of the CDR3 is TGCGCCAGCAGCCGCCAGGGGGGAGGACCAAGCTCCTACAATGAGCAGTTCTTC. The full variable domain, in which reference TRBV5-1 and TRBJ2-1 provide the parts outside the CDR3, is KAGVTQTPRYLIKTRGQQVTLSCSPISGHRSVSWYQQTPGQGLQFLFEYFSETQRNKGNFPGRFSGRQFSNSRSEMNVSTLELGDSALYLCASSRQGGGPSSYNEQFFGPGTRLTVL.

V usage is TRBV18 and J usage is TRBJ2-2, with 8 positions matching TRBD2. CDR3 length equals 15 residues. Germline V gives CDR1 KGHSH, CDR2 LQKENI. The J segment lost 1 base and the V segment lost 6 bases, leaving 4 bases of the junction unmatched. The DNA of the CDR3 is TGTGCCAGCTCGGGACTAGGGGTGAACACCGGGGAGCTGTTTTTT. It specifies CASSGLGVNTGELFF.

There are a few counts of this clone. The V call is TRBV29-1, the J call TRBJ1-1; 8 bases fit TRBD1. V was pared by 7 bases and J by 12 bases, with 7 bases of the junction left unmatched. This CDR3 comprises 10 residues. The germline V gene has CDR1 SQVTM and CDR2 ANQGSEA. The CDR3 DNA is TGCAGCGCTGAGCGGGACAGGCCTTTCTTT. Amino acids: CSAERDRPFF.

The chain uses TRBV19 and TRBJ1-5; TRBD1 matches 7 bases. The CDR3 runs to 15 residues. Trimming cost V 5 bases and J 6 bases; bases outside gene matches: 10. CDR1 and CDR2 (germline): LNHDA, SQIVND (reference sequence). CDR3: CASSAHRGRGQPQHF. CDR3 DNA: TGTGCCAGTAGTGCCCACAGGGGTAGAGGTCAGCCCCAGCATTTT.

For this clone: This sequence is one base from a far larger clone and is likely a read error. Distinct nucleotide sequences in the sample also encode this CDR3. The rearrangement uses TRBV2 and TRBJ2-5, with D unclear. This CDR3 contains 14 residues. Germline loops: CDR1 SNHLY, CDR2 FYNNEI. CDR3 loop: CASMGPPRAETQYF. The DNA for the CDR3 is TGTGCTAGCATGGGCCCCCCCCGCGCGGAGACCCAGTACTTC.

A note on this clone: Distinct nucleotide sequences in the sample also encode this CDR3. The chain carries TRBV29-1 and TRBJ2-7, with a possible D match to TRBD2 (6 bases). Trimming took off 3 bases at V and 1 base at J, with 10 bases between the two ends. From germline, CDR1 is SQVTM and CDR2 ANQGSEA. The CDR3 totals 13 residues. CDR3 region: CSVESAGSYEQYF. CDR3 bases: TGCAGCGTTGAGTCGGCGGGATCCTACGAGCAGTACTTC.

The gene calls are TRBV19 and TRBJ1-5; D remains ambiguous. The V and J ends lost 3 bases and 5 bases respectively, with 11 bases between them. From germline, CDR1 is LNHDA and CDR2 SQIVND (reference sequence). The CDR3 is made up of 14 amino acids. This chain's CDR3 is CASSMQASHQPQHF. DNA of the CDR3: TGTGCCAGTAGTATGCAGGCGTCACATCAGCCCCAGCATTTT.

The gene calls are TRBV10-3 and TRBJ2-5; TRBD1 or TRBD2 may be the D gene (5 bases each). Germline CDR1 reads ENHRY; CDR2 reads SYGVKD. Between the trimmed V and J ends, which lost 7 bases and 4 bases, there was a span of 16 bases. The CDR3 is 14 residues long. The DNA for the CDR3 is TGTGCCATCAAGGGAGTGCCTGGGGGAGAGACCCAGTACTTC. Protein: CAIKGVPGGETQYF.

The genes are TRBV18 and TRBJ1-1; D perhaps matches TRBD1 (6 bases). Germline V CDR1 and CDR2: KGHSH, LQKENI. Trimming pared 3 bases from V and 0 bases from J, leaving 14 bases between. The CDR3 sequence is 16 residues long. DNA for the CDR3: TGTGCCAGCTCACCTACAGGGCCAGGGATGAACACTGAAGCTTTCTTT. Its protein product is CASSPTGPGMNTEAFF.